Presented here are 27 T cell receptor beta chains from one specimen sequenced in a study of chemoradiotherapy in HPV16-positive cancers. Using immunoSEQ multiplex PCR, the repertoire was profiled, and TCRdb retains in-frame clones only, with some absent. The sample records 30,000 to 40,000 clones, 76% being singletons. This specimen was blood, taken from a patient who underwent chemoradiotherapy. The receptor set was obtained from a human donor with HPV-associated anogenital cancer.

Only a few counts were recorded for this clone. The rearrangement uses TRBV10-3 and TRBJ1-1, with D unclear. Germline values: CDR1 ENHRY, CDR2 SYGVKD. Trimming took 0 bases from V and 4 from J, leaving 15 bases between them. The CDR3 has 16 residues. The CDR3 nucleotides read TGTGCCATCAGTGAGTCGACGAATTTCTTTTTCACTGAAGCTTTCTTT. It yields the protein CAISESTNFFFTEAFF.

This rearrangement joins TRBV6-1 to TRBJ2-6; the D is unclear. V was trimmed by 6 bases and J by 0 bases, leaving 6 bases between them. The CDR3 totals 14 residues. Germline assignment: CDR1 MNHNS and CDR2 SASEGT. The CDR3, as DNA: TGTGCCAGCAGCGGAACCTCTGGGGCCAACGTCCTGACTTTC. It yields the protein CASSGTSGANVLTF.

The CDR3, as DNA: TGTGCCAGCAGCTTGGATCCTCCCGGCACTGAAGCTTTCTTT. Protein product: CASSLDPPGTEAFF. The chain employs TRBV7-2 and TRBJ1-1, with no clear D. The CDR3 contains 14 residues. With 3 bases removed from V and 4 bases from J, the gap between germline ends came to 12 bases. In germline, CDR1 is SGHTA, CDR2 FQGNSA.

This chain connects TRBV30 to TRBJ2-3; D may be TRBD1 (7 bases). The CDR3 is 16 amino acids. The V and J ends lost 0 bases and 2 bases respectively, with 15 bases between them. CDR1 is GTSNPN, CDR2 SVGIG, per germline (reference sequence). DNA for the CDR3: TGTGCCTGGAGTGTCCGAGCAGGGGGGTTCACAGATACGCAGTATTTT. This gives the protein CAWSVRAGGFTDTQYF.

The chain couples TRBV2 to TRBJ2-5; D tentatively reads TRBD1 or TRBD2 (6 bases each). There are 15 residues in the CDR3. Trimming cost V 7 bases and J 5 bases, with 20 bases left between them. The germline CDR1 and CDR2 sequences are SNHLY and FYNNEI. The CDR3 DNA reads TGTGCCAGCACCTCGGGGGCCCTTAATCGGGAGACCCAGTACTTC. This translates into CASTSGALNRETQYF.

This clone was seen a few times. This chain connects TRBV20-1 to TRBJ1-1; no definite D call. Trimming shortened V by 3 bases and J by 1 base, and 3 bases separated the two germline ends. Per germline, CDR1 DFQATT and CDR2 SNEGSKA (reference sequence). The CDR3 covers 11 residues. CDR3 nucleotides: TGCAGTGCTAGTTGGAACACTGAAGCTTTCTTT. Its translation is CSASWNTEAFF.

This clone was observed a single time. The chain has TRBV5-1 and TRBJ1-2; no clear D. CDR3 length: 15 residues. Trimming left V 0 bases short and J 0 bases short, with 9 bases between. Germline-derived CDR1 and CDR2 are SGHRS and YFSETQ. Here the CDR3 reads CASSLEGVSNYGYTF. The CDR3 nucleotides read TGCGCCAGCAGCTTGGAAGGAGTTTCTAACTATGGCTACACCTTC.

V gene TRBV5-4 combines with J gene TRBJ2-3; TRBD2 matches at 7 bases. Per the germline V gene, CDR1 is SGHNT and CDR2 is YYREEE (reference sequence). The CDR3 contains 15 residues. Trimming removed 1 base from V and 1 base from J; junction bases left unmatched: 3. For the CDR3, the DNA is TGTGCCAGCAGCTTGCGAACTAGCGGCACAGATACGCAGTATTTT. Protein: CASSLRTSGTDTQYF.

This clone was counted only a few times. The chain is built from TRBV7-9 and TRBJ1-6, with 9 positions matching TRBD1. The CDR3 contains 14 residues. J was trimmed by 9 bases and V by 5 bases; bases with no gene match: 5. Germline CDR1 is SEHNR and CDR2 is FQNEAQ (reference sequence). This CDR3 reads CASSITGGGSPLHF. Here the CDR3 DNA reads TGTGCCAGCAGCATAACAGGGGGCGGTTCACCCCTCCACTTT.

This chain joins TRBV7-9 and TRBJ2-1, with unresolved D. CDR1 and CDR2 (germline): SEHNR, FQNEAQ (reference sequence). This CDR3 contains 13 residues. Trimming shortened V by 1 base and J by 7 bases, and 8 bases separated the two germline ends. In DNA form, the CDR3 reads TGTGCCAGCAGCTTAGTTGCGGAAAATGAGCAGTTCTTC. Translated, it gives CASSLVAENEQFF. The whole variable domain, remainder taken from reference TRBV7-9 and TRBJ2-1, is DTGVSQNPRHKITKRGQNVTFRCDPISEHNRLYWYRQTLGQGPEFLTYFQNEAQLEKSRLLSDRFSAERPKGSFSTLEIQRTEQGDSAMYLCASSLVAENEQFFGPGTRLTVL.

The rearrangement joins TRBV19 to TRBJ1-5, with D tentatively TRBD1 (5 bases). CDR1 LNHDA and CDR2 SQIVND come from the germline V gene (reference sequence). V lost 5 bases, J lost 0 bases, and 17 bases lay in between. The CDR3 is 17 amino acids. In nucleotides, the CDR3 is TGTGCCAGTAGTTCCCAGGGAAGGGCGCATAGCAATCAGCCCCAGCATTTT. Encoded protein: CASSSQGRAHSNQPQHF.

This clone came up a few times. CDR3 protein: CASSPQGINTEAFF. The CDR3 nucleotides are TGTGCCAGCAGCCCCCAAGGGATTAACACTGAAGCTTTCTTT. The chain uses TRBV7-3 and TRBJ1-1; no reliable D call. This CDR3 has 14 residues. V was trimmed by 5 bases and J by 2 bases, leaving 12 bases between them. Looked up from germline, CDR1 is SGHTA and CDR2 is FQGTGA.

The rearrangement joins TRBV6-6 to TRBJ1-1; 8 bases align to TRBD1. The V segment lost 2 bases and the J segment 6 bases; nucleotides outside the gene matches: 2. Germline V gene sequence: CDR1 MNHNY, CDR2 SVGAGI (reference sequence). The CDR3 totals 13 residues. CDR3 sequence reads: CASSYTDRAEAFF. CDR3 bases: TGTGCCAGCAGTTACACGGACAGGGCTGAAGCTTTCTTT.

This rearrangement joins TRBV2 to TRBJ2-1; D may match TRBD1 or TRBD2 (6 bases each). From germline, CDR1 is SNHLY and CDR2 FYNNEI. Trimming pared 7 bases from V and 4 bases from J, leaving 11 bases between. The CDR3 length is 13 residues. CDR3 DNA sequence: TGTGCCAGCAAAAGAGGGGGGTACAATGAGCAGTTCTTC. Amino acids: CASKRGGYNEQFF. The full variable domain, its missing parts supplied by reference TRBV2 and TRBJ2-1, is EPEVTQTPSHQVTQMGQEVILRCVPISNHLYFYWYRQILGQKVEFLVSFYNNEISEKSEIFDDQFSVERPDGSNFTLKIRSTKLEDSAMYFCASKRGGYNEQFFGPGTRLTVL.

The chain employs TRBV7-2 and TRBJ2-7; D gene uncertain. The CDR3 spans 14 residues. Trimming shortened V by 1 base and J by 1 base, and 8 bases separated the two germline ends. Germline values: CDR1 SGHTA, CDR2 FQGNSA. The CDR3 loop is CASSLGAYSYEQYF. The CDR3 DNA reads TGTGCCAGCAGCTTAGGCGCCTATTCCTACGAGCAGTACTTC.

The J gene is TRBJ1-1, the V gene TRBV19; D is unclear. Germline values: CDR1 LNHDA, CDR2 SQIVND (reference sequence). The CDR3 has 17 residues. V was shortened by 6 bases and J by 4 bases, with 24 bases between the two germline ends. The DNA of the CDR3 is TGTGCCAGTAGCCCCCTCAACAAGGGAGGGTCGGGCACTGAAGCTTTCTTT. Its protein product is CASSPLNKGGSGTEAFF.

V usage is TRBV5-1 and J usage is TRBJ2-3; 8 bases are a match to TRBD1. V shed 0 bases and J 4 bases; nucleotides not matched to a gene: 4. Germline lookup yields CDR1 SGHRS and CDR2 YFSETQ. This CDR3 comprises 15 residues. The CDR3 here is CASSLGQGLPDTQYF. DNA for the CDR3: TGCGCCAGCAGCTTGGGACAGGGGTTGCCAGATACGCAGTATTTT.

The chain employs TRBV7-2 and TRBJ2-4; no definite D call. V gave up 2 bases and J gave up 7 bases, with 6 bases separating them. The CDR3 runs to 12 residues. Germline loops: CDR1 SGHTA, CDR2 FQGNSA. The chain's CDR3 is CASSLSVNIQYF. The CDR3 DNA is TGTGCCAGCAGCTTAAGCGTGAACATTCAGTACTTC.

This clone was seen a handful of times. The chain recombines TRBV6-6 with TRBJ2-7; D is possibly TRBD1 (6 bases). V was pared by 6 bases and J by 3 bases, with 9 bases between. Germline V lookup: CDR1 MNHNY, CDR2 SVGAGI (reference sequence). This CDR3 is built from 12 residues. This chain's CDR3 is CASRRQDYEQYF. The CDR3 DNA sequence: TGTGCCAGCAGACGACAGGACTACGAGCAGTACTTC.

This chain joins TRBV12-5 and TRBJ2-3; D gene ambiguous. The germline V gene has CDR1 LGHNT and CDR2 FRNRAP. Between the trimmed V and J ends, which lost 0 bases and 7 bases, there was a span of 11 bases. This CDR3 contains 14 residues. In DNA form, the CDR3 reads TGTGCTAGTGGTTTGGTACCCAACGATAATACGCAGTATTTT. It encodes CASGLVPNDNTQYF. The full variable domain, completed using reference TRBV12-5 and TRBJ2-3, is DARVTQTPRHKVTEMGQEVTMRCQPILGHNTVFWYRQTMMQGLELLAYFRNRAPLDDSGMPKDRFSAEMPDATLATLKIQPSEPRDSAVYFCASGLVPNDNTQYFGPGTRLTVL.

The chain has TRBV9 and TRBJ1-2, with D unclear. This CDR3 spans 11 amino acids. Trimming left V 4 bases short and J 3 bases short, with 4 bases between. Germline CDR1 SGDLS, CDR2 YYNGEE. CDR3 region: CASSTDYGYTF. CDR3 bases: TGTGCCAGCAGCACGGACTATGGCTACACCTTC.

This chain uses TRBV4-3 with TRBJ2-7; D gene unclear. V shed 4 bases and J shed 9 bases, with 16 bases lying between them. The germline V gene has CDR1 LGHNA and CDR2 YSLEER. The CDR3 consists of 13 residues. The CDR3 bases are TGCGCCAGCAGCCTCACCAACGGCGGCGCGCAGTACTTC. It codes for CASSLTNGGAQYF.

The rearrangement uses TRBV19 and TRBJ1-5; possibly TRBD1 for D (5 bases). Germline CDR1 is LNHDA and CDR2 is SQIVND (reference sequence). CDR3 size: 15 residues. Trimming removed 2 bases at V and 3 bases at J, with 11 bases between. The CDR3 protein is CASSIRGFVNQPQHF. The CDR3 DNA reads TGTGCCAGTAGTATACGGGGGTTCGTCAATCAGCCCCAGCATTTT.

Worth noting for this clone: Other DNA variants within this sample encode the same CDR3. This chain connects TRBV2 to TRBJ2-7, with a weak D call TRBD1 (5 bases). The CDR3 is 13 residues long. V was shortened by 2 bases and J by 0 bases, with 5 bases between the two germline ends. Germline lookup yields CDR1 SNHLY and CDR2 FYNNEI. The CDR3 protein is CASSEQGSYEQYF. Here the CDR3 DNA reads TGTGCCAGCAGTGAACAGGGCTCCTACGAGCAGTACTTC.

This sequence joins TRBV7-8 and TRBJ2-1; TRBD2 agrees at 12 bases. The length of the CDR3 is 20 residues. Germline assignment: CDR1 SGHVS and CDR2 FQNEAQ. Trimming took 4 bases from V and 1 from J; bases not matched to a gene: 14. Here the CDR3 DNA reads TGTGCCAGCAGCTCGTCTAGCGGGGGGGCTTCTGGGCATTCCTACAATGAGCAGTTCTTC. It translates to CASSSSSGGASGHSYNEQFF.

J is TRBJ1-2 and V is TRBV29-1; D not certain. This CDR3 region has 11 residues. The V and J ends lost 3 bases and 4 bases respectively, with 6 bases between them. Germline V gene lookup returns CDR1 SQVTM and CDR2 ANQGSEA. The CDR3 DNA reads TGCAGCGTTGACGGCGGCTATGGCTACACCTTC. The encoded protein is CSVDGGYGYTF.

The chain employs TRBV7-3 and TRBJ2-1; no reliable D call. CDR1 and CDR2 (germline): SGHTA, FQGTGA. The CDR3 totals 13 residues. The V end was cut by 3 bases, the J end by 5 bases, with 8 bases between. The CDR3: CASSFYLDNEQFF. CDR3 coding DNA: TGTGCCAGCAGCTTTTACCTCGACAATGAGCAGTTCTTC.